This T cell receptor (beta chain) came from a study of T-cell memory formation after mild COVID-19. The study, taken as a whole, reports: Most CD4+ clones that shrank were in CM and EM, while CD8+ ones turned up in EMRA.

TCRdb called the 5' RACE reads again in MiXCR, with one record for every CDR3 protein. Of 100,000 to 150,000 distinct CDR3 sequences listed, about 5.9% are singletons. The ends lost 2 bases at V and 6 bases at J; junction bases unmatched: 4. Looked up from germline, CDR1 is DFQATT and CDR2 is SNEGSKA (reference sequence). This CDR3 contains 12 residues. With regard to this clonotype: Antigen: not known.

The specimen sequenced was PBMCs or a T cell subset sorted from them (not recorded which). V is TRBV20-1 and J is TRBJ2-7; 7 bases agree with TRBD1. The receptor's source is an adult woman who had mild COVID-19 (a few samples of this study predate the infection). Cell type and time point are not known. This CDR3 is CSARIQGIEQYF. In DNA, the CDR3 is TGCAGTGCTAGAATACAGGGGATCGAGCAGTACTTC.